This entry describes one T cell receptor beta chain. TCRdb re-called the 5' RACE reads through MiXCR, storing one row per CDR3 protein. The sample holds about 320,000 distinct CDR3 sequences, roughly 10% seen once. The data were obtained in a study of CD8 T cells in ankylosing spondylitis. The V end was cut by 2 bases, the J end by 10 bases, with 16 bases between. Germline V gene lookup returns CDR1 MNHEY and CDR2 SMNVEV (reference sequence). There are 14 residues in the CDR3. The chain uses TRBV27 and TRBJ2-3, with TRBD1 as a possible D gene (5 bases). Source material: blood, either unsorted or a sorted T cell fraction (not recorded which). The source of this sequence is a female donor with ankylosing spondylitis or in good health (not recorded which). The CDR3 DNA reads TGTGCCAGCAGTTTAACAGGTACCTGGGGTGCGCAGTATTTT. Residues: CASSLTGTWGAQYF.